This T cell receptor (beta chain) stems from a study of cytomegalovirus exposure and HLA in healthy donors. From germline, CDR1 is LNHDA and CDR2 SQIVND (reference sequence). Trimming took 5 bases from V and 0 from J, leaving 7 bases between them. The CDR3 spans 13 residues. The PCR ran on 60 Vbeta and 13 Jbeta primers. Assay: immunoSEQ multiplex PCR; the TCRdb copy retains only in-frame clones and omits some. This repertoire shows a few hundred thousand clones, 75% to 80% found once; its top ten account for around 1.8%. This clone was seen a few times. Its cognate antigen is unknown. Whole-study results and caveats: Sequencing likely caused a cluster of highly shared sequence variants.

The rearrangement links TRBV19 to TRBJ1-1; D possibly corresponds to TRBD1 (5 bases). The sample comprised PBMCs. The source of this sequence is a man in his late teens or twenties in good health and CMV-seronegative. CDR3 nucleotides: TGTGCCAGTAGTCAGGGATTGAACACTGAAGCTTTCTTT. Translating it yields CASSQGLNTEAFF.